The source of this T cell receptor beta chain is a study of cytomegalovirus exposure and HLA in healthy donors. Whole-study findings and limits: Rare TCR sequences dominated, though some public TCRs recurred in many donors. A list of 150 to 200 TCR beta chains associated with cytomegalovirus was given. In vitro data verified three CMV-associated chains as specific for CMV antigens.

TCRdb keeps only in-frame clones here, not all; method: immunoSEQ multiplex PCR. The table lists about 180,000 clones, around 85% of them singletons. As concerns this clone: Its antigen is still unknown.

Germline V gene sequence: CDR1 SNHLY, CDR2 FYNNEI. This CDR3 spans 18 amino acids. Trimming took off 4 bases at V and 3 bases at J, with 25 bases between the two ends. The gene calls are TRBV2 and TRBJ2-7, with D possibly being TRBD1 (6 bases). The clonotype originates from a man aged 18 to 30 in good health and CMV-seropositive. Sequencing was performed on PBMCs. The CDR3 loop reads CASSGQGTFRFGVYEQYF. The DNA for the CDR3 is TGTGCCAGCAGTGGGCAGGGGACATTTAGGTTCGGGGTCTACGAGCAGTACTTC.